The entry below describes one T cell receptor (beta chain). The entry originates in a study of T cell changes during pregnancy in multiple sclerosis. Germline CDR1 reads LNHDA; CDR2 reads SQIVND (reference sequence). There are 15 residues in the CDR3. The germline V and J ends were trimmed by 5 bases and 6 bases, with 16 bases remaining between them. The protocol was immunoSEQ multiplex PCR, while the TCRdb copy is restricted to in-frame clones and leaves out a portion. This repertoire shows roughly 100,000 clones, 85% to 95% found once; its top ten account for approximately 1.5%. The J gene is TRBJ2-2, the V gene TRBV19, with D perhaps TRBD1 (5 bases). Sample: peripheral blood, taken after pregnancy. The TCR originated in a female donor with multiple sclerosis, enrolled in a pregnancy study. CDR3 in amino acids: CASSARALGPGELFF. CDR3 nucleotides: TGTGCCAGTAGTGCCAGGGCATTGGGTCCCGGGGAGCTGTTTTTT.